This T cell receptor beta chain is from a study of technical replicates of blood from several donors. TCRdb keeps only in-frame clones here, not all; method: immunoSEQ multiplex PCR. The table shows about 87,000 clones, with roughly 94% occurring only once. Germline CDR1 LNHDA, CDR2 SQIVND (reference sequence). V lost 3 bases to trimming and J lost 3 bases; unmatched junction nucleotides: 3. The CDR3 consists of 15 residues. The chain combines TRBV19 with TRBJ2-1; 9 nucleotides line up with TRBD2. The sequence was collected from a human donor in good health. Material: T cells isolated from PBMCs. In DNA form, the CDR3 reads TGTGCCAGTAGTATTCTAGCGGGGTTCTACAATGAGCAGTTCTTC. Its protein is CASSILAGFYNEQFF.